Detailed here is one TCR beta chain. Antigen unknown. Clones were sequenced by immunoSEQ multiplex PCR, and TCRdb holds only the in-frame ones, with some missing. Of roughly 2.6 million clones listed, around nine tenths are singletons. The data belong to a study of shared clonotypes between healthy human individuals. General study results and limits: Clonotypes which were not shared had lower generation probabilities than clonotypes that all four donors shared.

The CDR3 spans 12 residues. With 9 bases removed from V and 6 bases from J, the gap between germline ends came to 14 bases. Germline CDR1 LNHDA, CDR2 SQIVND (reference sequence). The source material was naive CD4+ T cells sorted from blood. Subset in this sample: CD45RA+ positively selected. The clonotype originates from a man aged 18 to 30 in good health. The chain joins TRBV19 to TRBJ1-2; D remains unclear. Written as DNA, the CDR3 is TGTGCCAGCGCGGGAGGGCGGCATGGCTACACCTTC. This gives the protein CASAGGRHGYTF.